This TCR beta chain was obtained from a study of T cell responses to AZD1222 COVID-19 vaccine. The repertoire was sequenced with immunoSEQ multiplex PCR; TCRdb's copy has only in-frame clones and lacks some. The repertoire includes about 76,000 clones, more than 60% of them detected once, and about 26% sits in the top ten. The germline V gene encodes CDR1 SGHRS and CDR2 YFSETQ. V dropped 5 bases and J dropped 1; count of bases not matched to a gene: 5. The CDR3 totals 15 residues. Sequencing was performed on peripheral blood, taken 28 days after the second dose of the MenACWY control vaccine. This receptor was taken from an adult who received the MenACWY meningococcal vaccine as a control. V gene TRBV5-1 combines with J gene TRBJ2-2; 7 positions agree with TRBD1. The CDR3 spells CASRSRTGNTGELFF. In DNA form, the CDR3 reads TGCGCCAGCAGGAGTCGGACAGGGAACACCGGGGAGCTGTTTTTT.